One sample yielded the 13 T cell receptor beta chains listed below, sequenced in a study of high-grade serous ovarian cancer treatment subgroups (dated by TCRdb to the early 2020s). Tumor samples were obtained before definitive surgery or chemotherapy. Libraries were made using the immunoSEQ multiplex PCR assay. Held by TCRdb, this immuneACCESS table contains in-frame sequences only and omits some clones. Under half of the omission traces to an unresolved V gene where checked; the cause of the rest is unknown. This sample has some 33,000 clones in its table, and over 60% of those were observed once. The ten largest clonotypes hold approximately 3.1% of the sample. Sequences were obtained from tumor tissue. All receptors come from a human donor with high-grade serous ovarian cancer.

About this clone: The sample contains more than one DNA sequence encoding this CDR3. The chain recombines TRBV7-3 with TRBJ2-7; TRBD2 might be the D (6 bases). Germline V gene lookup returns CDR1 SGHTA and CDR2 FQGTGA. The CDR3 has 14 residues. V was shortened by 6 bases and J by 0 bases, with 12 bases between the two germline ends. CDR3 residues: CASSASGSSYEQYF. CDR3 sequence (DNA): TGTGCCAGCAGTGCCAGCGGGTCCTCCTACGAGCAGTACTTC.

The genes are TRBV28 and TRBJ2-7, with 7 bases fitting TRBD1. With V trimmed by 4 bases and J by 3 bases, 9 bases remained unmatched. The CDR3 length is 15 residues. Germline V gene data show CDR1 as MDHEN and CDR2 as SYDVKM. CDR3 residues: CASSSAGTAHYEQYF. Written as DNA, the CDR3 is TGTGCCAGCAGTTCGGCCGGGACAGCACACTACGAGCAGTACTTC.

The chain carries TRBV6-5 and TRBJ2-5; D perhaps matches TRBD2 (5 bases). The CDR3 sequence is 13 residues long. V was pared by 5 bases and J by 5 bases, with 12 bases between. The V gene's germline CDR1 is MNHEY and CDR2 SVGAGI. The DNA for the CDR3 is TGTGCCAGCAGTGTCCGGGGTTGGGAGACCCAGTACTTC. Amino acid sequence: CASSVRGWETQYF.

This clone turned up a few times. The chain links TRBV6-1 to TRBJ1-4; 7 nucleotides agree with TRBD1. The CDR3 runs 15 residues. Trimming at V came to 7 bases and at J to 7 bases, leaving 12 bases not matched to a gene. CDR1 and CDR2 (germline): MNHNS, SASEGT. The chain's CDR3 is CASTLNRGRSEKLFF. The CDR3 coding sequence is TGTGCCAGCACCCTAAACAGGGGTCGCAGTGAAAAACTGTTTTTT.

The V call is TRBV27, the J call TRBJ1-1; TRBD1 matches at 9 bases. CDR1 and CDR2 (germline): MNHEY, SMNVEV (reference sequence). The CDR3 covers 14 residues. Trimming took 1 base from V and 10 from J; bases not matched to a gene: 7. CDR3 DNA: TGTGCCAGCAGTTTATGGGGGACAGGGATCGGAGCTTTCTTT. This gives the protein CASSLWGTGIGAFF.

The CDR3 sequence: CASSPRPAANTGELFF. CDR3 coding DNA: TGTGCCAGCTCACCACGTCCGGCCGCGAACACCGGGGAGCTGTTTTTT. This chain uses TRBV18 with TRBJ2-2; D gene uncertain. Trimming took 1 base from V and 0 from J, leaving 9 bases between them. Per germline, CDR1 KGHSH and CDR2 LQKENI. CDR3 length equals 16 residues.

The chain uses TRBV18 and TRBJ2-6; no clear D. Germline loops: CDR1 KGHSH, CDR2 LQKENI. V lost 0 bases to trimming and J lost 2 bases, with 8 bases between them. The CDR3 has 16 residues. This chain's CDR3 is CASSPPRAAGANVLTF. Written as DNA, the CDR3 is TGTGCCAGCTCACCACCCCGCGCTGCTGGGGCCAACGTCCTGACTTTC. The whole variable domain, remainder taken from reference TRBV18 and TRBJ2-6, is NAGVMQNPRHLVRRRGQEARLRCSPMKGHSHVYWYRQLPEEGLKFMVYLQKENIIDESGMPKERFSAEFPKEGPSILRIQQVVRGDSAAYFCASSPPRAAGANVLTFGAGSRLTVL.

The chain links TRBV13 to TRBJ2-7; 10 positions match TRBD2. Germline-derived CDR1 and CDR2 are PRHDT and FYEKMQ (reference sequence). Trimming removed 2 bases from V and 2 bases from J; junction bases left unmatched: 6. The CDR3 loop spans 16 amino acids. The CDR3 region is CASSLTGLADTYEQYF. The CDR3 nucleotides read TGTGCCAGCAGCTTAACTGGACTAGCGGATACCTACGAGCAGTACTTC.

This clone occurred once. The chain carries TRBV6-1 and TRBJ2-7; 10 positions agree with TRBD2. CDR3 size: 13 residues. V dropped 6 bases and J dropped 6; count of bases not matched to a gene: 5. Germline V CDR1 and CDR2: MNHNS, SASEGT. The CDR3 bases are TGTGCCAGCAGCCAACTAGCGGGGAGCGAGCAGTACTTC. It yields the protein CASSQLAGSEQYF.

This CDR3 is CASSPHPDSNQPQHF. CDR3 nucleotides: TGTGCCAGCAGTCCCCACCCCGACAGCAATCAGCCCCAGCATTTT. This rearrangement joins TRBV28 to TRBJ1-5; no definite D call. This CDR3 comprises 15 residues. Germline values: CDR1 MDHEN, CDR2 SYDVKM. Trimming took 5 bases from V and 1 from J, leaving 12 bases between them.

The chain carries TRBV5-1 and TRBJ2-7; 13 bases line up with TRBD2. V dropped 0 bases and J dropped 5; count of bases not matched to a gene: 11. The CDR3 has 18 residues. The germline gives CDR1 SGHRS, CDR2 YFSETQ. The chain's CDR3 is CASSLGSLAGGWSHEQYF. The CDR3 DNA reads TGCGCCAGCAGCTTGGGGTCACTAGCGGGAGGGTGGAGCCACGAGCAGTACTTC.

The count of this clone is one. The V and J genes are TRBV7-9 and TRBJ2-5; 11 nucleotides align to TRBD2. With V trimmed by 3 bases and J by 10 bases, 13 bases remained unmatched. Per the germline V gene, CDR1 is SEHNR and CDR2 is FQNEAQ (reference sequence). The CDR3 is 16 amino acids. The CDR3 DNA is TGTGCCAGCAGCTTGGTAGCGGGGGGGATTCAGCGGGTCCAGTACTTC. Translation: CASSLVAGGIQRVQYF.

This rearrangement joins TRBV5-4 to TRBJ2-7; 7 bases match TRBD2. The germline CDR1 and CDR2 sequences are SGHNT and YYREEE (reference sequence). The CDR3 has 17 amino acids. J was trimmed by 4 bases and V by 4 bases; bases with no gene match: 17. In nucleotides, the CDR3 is TGTGCCAGCAGCCTTAGATCGGGCGGGAGTCGGGTTTACGAGCAGTACTTC. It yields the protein CASSLRSGGSRVYEQYF.